These 24 T cell receptor beta chains originate from one sample sequenced in a study of neurological immune-mediated disorders. One entry per CDR3 protein results from TCRdb running MiXCR on the 5' RACE reads. Of around 49,000 distinct CDR3 sequences in the sample, 9% to 10% were seen once. Specified time point: longitudinal time-point 1 (baseline). Sequenced material: PBMCs. Receptor source: a woman aged 35 to 49 in good health.

This clonotype was counted ten times or more. J is TRBJ2-1 and V is TRBV24-1; 9 nucleotides match TRBD1. The V gene end was trimmed by 3 bases and the J gene end by 8 bases; junction bases not matched to a gene: 10. This CDR3 has 16 amino acids. From germline, CDR1 is KGHDR and CDR2 SFDVKD. CDR3 in amino acids: CATSDASGQGVHEQFF. For the CDR3, the DNA is TGTGCCACCAGTGATGCCTCGGGACAGGGAGTCCATGAGCAGTTCTTC.

This sequence joins TRBV5-1 and TRBJ2-3; D is uncertain. The CDR3 totals 13 residues. Trimming took off 4 bases at V and 7 bases at J, with 13 bases between the two ends. The germline CDR1 and CDR2 sequences are SGHRS and YFSETQ. The CDR3 DNA is TGCGCCAGCAGCGAAAGATGGGCATATACGCAGTATTTT. Amino acid sequence: CASSERWAYTQYF.

This clonotype was counted many times. The chain combines TRBV3-1 with TRBJ2-2; TRBD2 might be the D (5 bases). Trimming took off 1 base at V and 0 bases at J, with 18 bases between the two ends. CDR1 LGHDT and CDR2 YNNKEL come from the germline V gene (reference sequence). The CDR3 runs to 19 residues. CDR3 sequence (DNA): TGTGCCAGCAGCCAAGGATTCAGCGGACCCGTCGCGAACACCGGGGAGCTGTTTTTT. Its translation is CASSQGFSGPVANTGELFF.

This clonotype was counted at least ten times. The chain uses TRBV20-1 and TRBJ1-1; no clear D gene. CDR1 is DFQATT and CDR2 is SNEGSKA in the germline V gene (reference sequence). Trimming left V 5 bases short and J 1 base short, with 11 bases between. The CDR3 has 13 residues. CDR3 amino acids: CSAFARRNTEAFF. The CDR3 bases are TGCAGTGCTTTTGCCCGGCGGAACACTGAAGCTTTCTTT.

In regard to this clonotype: This could be a read error, since a much larger clone is one nucleotide away. J is TRBJ1-4 and V is TRBV9; D is perhaps TRBD1 (5 bases). The CDR3 has 16 amino acids. V dropped 4 bases and J dropped 4 bases, with 17 bases sitting between them. CDR1 is SGDLS, CDR2 YYNGEE, per germline. Here the CDR3 DNA reads TGTGCCAGCAGCACACACCAGGGCGGGGGTAATGAAAAACTGTTTTTT. It translates to CASSTHQGGGNEKLFF.

In its sample, this clonotype was seen a few times. The V call is TRBV5-1, the J call TRBJ2-1; 9 nucleotides agree with TRBD1. The germline V gene encodes CDR1 SGHRS and CDR2 YFSETQ. The J segment lost 7 bases and the V segment lost 4 bases, leaving 9 bases of the junction unmatched. The length of the CDR3 is 15 residues. The CDR3 nucleotides are TGCGCCAGCAGCCCCCGGGACAGGGATCTTAATGAGCAGTTCTTC. Residues: CASSPRDRDLNEQFF. Full variable domain (outside the CDR3, taken from reference TRBV5-1 and TRBJ2-1): KAGVTQTPRYLIKTRGQQVTLSCSPISGHRSVSWYQQTPGQGLQFLFEYFSETQRNKGNFPGRFSGRQFSNSRSEMNVSTLELGDSALYLCASSPRDRDLNEQFFGPGTRLTVL.

Many counts were recorded for this clonotype. This chain uses TRBV4-3 with TRBJ2-4; 7 bases agree with TRBD1. CDR1 and CDR2 (germline): LGHNA, YSLEER. CDR3 size: 18 residues. V trimming: 3 bases; J trimming: 0 bases; junction bases outside the gene matches: 11. CDR3 nucleotide sequence: TGCGCCAGCAGCCAGAGACCCGTCTCAGGGGGAGCCAAAAACATTCAGTACTTC. This encodes CASSQRPVSGGAKNIQYF.

This clonotype was seen at least ten times. The CDR3 sequence: CASSLVARGTEAFF. CDR3 DNA: TGCGCCAGCAGCTTGGTAGCCAGGGGGACTGAAGCTTTCTTT. V and J are TRBV5-1 and TRBJ1-1; 7 bases map to TRBD1. The V gene's germline CDR1 is SGHRS and CDR2 YFSETQ. The CDR3 is made up of 14 amino acids. The trim removed 0 bases at V and 5 bases at J, leaving 4 bases unmatched.

This clonotype was counted many times. The CDR3 spells CASSFNGGKKDIQYF. The CDR3 DNA sequence: TGTGCCAGCAGTTTTAATGGAGGGAAGAAGGACATTCAGTACTTC. V and J are TRBV12-3 or TRBV12-4 and TRBJ2-4; D possibly corresponds to TRBD2 (6 bases). The CDR3 is 15 residues long. Trimming stripped 3 bases from V and 8 bases from J, with 17 bases between.

In this sample, this clonotype turned up many times. This chain uses TRBV3-1 with TRBJ2-1, with D possibly being TRBD2 (5 bases). This CDR3 comprises 16 residues. Trimming pared 3 bases from V and 2 bases from J, leaving 14 bases between. Germline V gene data show CDR1 as LGHDT and CDR2 as YNNKEL (reference sequence). The CDR3 DNA follows: TGTGCCAGCAGCCAGCTAGCAGATACTACCTACAATGAGCAGTTCTTC. Encoded protein: CASSQLADTTYNEQFF.

A remark on this clonotype: A much more abundant neighbour one base away suggests this may be a read error. V and J are TRBV25-1 and TRBJ1-1; no firm D call. This CDR3 comprises 15 residues. CDR1 is MGHDK, CDR2 SYGVNS, per germline. In DNA, the CDR3 is TGTGCCAGCAATGAATATACAGAGACGAACACTGAAGCTTTCTTT. Translating it yields CASNEYTETNTEAFF.

This clonotype was seen at least ten times. The chain has TRBV7-2 and TRBJ1-4; D gene unclear. Germline CDR1 is SGHTA and CDR2 is FQGNSA. This CDR3 has 14 amino acids. V was clipped by 2 bases and J by 8 bases, with 12 bases between them. In DNA form, the CDR3 reads TGTGCCAGCAGCTTATATGATTTGGGGGAAAAACTGTTTTTT. Residues: CASSLYDLGEKLFF.

This clonotype showed up many times. Written as DNA, the CDR3 is TGTGCCAGCAGCTCCGCGACGGCCAGCAACTATGGCTACACCTTC. Translating gives CASSSATASNYGYTF. This chain joins TRBV7-9 and TRBJ1-2; no reliable D call. The CDR3 runs 15 residues. Germline V gives CDR1 SEHNR, CDR2 FQNEAQ (reference sequence). V was pared by 4 bases and J by 2 bases, with 14 bases between.

In this sample, this clonotype turned up many times. The V and J genes are TRBV20-1 and TRBJ2-7; tentatively, D is TRBD1 or TRBD2 (5 bases each). The CDR3 length is 13 residues. V was pared by 6 bases and J by 1 base, with 13 bases between. The germline V gene has CDR1 DFQATT and CDR2 SNEGSKA (reference sequence). The CDR3 sequence is CSALRDGSYEQYF. Here the CDR3 DNA reads TGCAGTGCCCTCCGGGACGGATCCTACGAGCAGTACTTC.

This clonotype was detected ten times or more. The CDR3 bases are TGTGCCAGCAGCCAAGGACACCTGAACACTGAAGCTTTCTTT. Translating it yields CASSQGHLNTEAFF. The chain has TRBV3-1 and TRBJ1-1; D is undetermined. V was clipped by 1 base and J by 0 bases, with 6 bases between them. The CDR3 has 14 amino acids. Looked up from germline, CDR1 is LGHDT and CDR2 is YNNKEL (reference sequence).

CDR3 coding DNA: TGCAGTGCTAGAGGGACAGGAGATGAAGCTTTCTTT. Its translation is CSARGTGDEAFF. This chain joins TRBV20-1 and TRBJ1-1; 7 positions agree with TRBD1. The CDR3 spans 12 residues. Germline V gene data show CDR1 as DFQATT and CDR2 as SNEGSKA (reference sequence). J lost 7 bases, V lost 1 base, and 3 bases had no gene match.

Of note for this clonotype: A clone one base away is much larger, so this may be a read error. The chain uses TRBV3-1 and TRBJ2-1; perhaps D is TRBD1 or TRBD2 (5 bases each). Germline CDR1 LGHDT, CDR2 YNNKEL (reference sequence). CDR3 size: 16 residues. The CDR3 here is CASSKSEGFPYNGQFF. CDR3 DNA: TGTGCCAGCAGCAAGTCCGAGGGGTTCCCATACAATGGGCAGTTCTTC.

Ten or more counts support this clonotype. The chain carries TRBV7-8 and TRBJ2-7, with D unresolved. Trimming pared 5 bases from V and 3 bases from J, leaving 14 bases between. Germline lookup yields CDR1 SGHVS and CDR2 FQNEAQ. This CDR3 spans 14 amino acids. DNA of the CDR3: TGTGCCAGCAGCCCTAGACTCTTCTACTACGAGCAGTACTTC. Translation gives CASSPRLFYYEQYF.

This chain's CDR3 is CASSPDRGGGYTF. In DNA form, the CDR3 reads TGTGCCAGCAGTCCGGACAGGGGCGGTGGCTACACCTTC. The chain combines TRBV6-1 with TRBJ1-2; TRBD1 matches at 9 bases. V was clipped by 5 bases and J by 7 bases; unmatched bases: 5. The CDR3 runs 13 residues. Germline CDR1 MNHNS, CDR2 SASEGT.

This clonotype was found many times. V usage is TRBV7-2 and J usage is TRBJ1-1, with 8 bases identical to TRBD1. Per germline, CDR1 SGHTA and CDR2 FQGNSA. The CDR3 runs to 15 residues. V lost 2 bases, J lost 10 bases, and 12 bases stayed unmatched. CDR3: CASSLRQGPSNGAFF. The CDR3 bases are TGTGCCAGCAGCTTAAGACAGGGGCCATCCAATGGAGCTTTCTTT.

Many counts were recorded for this clonotype. This chain connects TRBV20-1 to TRBJ1-2; D unclear. Trimming shortened V by 6 bases and J by 6 bases, and 20 bases separated the two germline ends. The CDR3 loop spans 14 amino acids. The germline CDR1 and CDR2 sequences are DFQATT and SNEGSKA (reference sequence). The CDR3 here is CSAGFVTPRDGYTF. CDR3 bases: TGCAGTGCCGGTTTTGTGACGCCCCGTGATGGCTACACCTTC.

This clonotype was recorded many times. The rearrangement joins TRBV4-3 to TRBJ1-5, with D unclear. This CDR3 is 13 amino acids long. V lost 0 bases to trimming and J lost 5 bases, with 5 bases between them. Germline CDR1 LGHNA, CDR2 YSLEER. CDR3 DNA sequence: TGCGCCAGCAGCCAAGATACGGATCAGCCCCAGCATTTT. Amino acids: CASSQDTDQPQHF.

This clonotype was seen at least ten times. V gene TRBV4-3 combines with J gene TRBJ2-7; 8 bases align to TRBD1. Germline loops: CDR1 LGHNA, CDR2 YSLEER. The length of the CDR3 is 14 residues. V shed 2 bases, J shed 2 bases, and the junction held 2 bases outside the gene matches. The CDR3 bases are TGCGCCAGCAGCCAAAGGACAGGGACCTACGAGCAGTACTTC. Protein product: CASSQRTGTYEQYF.

In this sample, this clonotype turned up a few times. The chain has TRBV24-1 and TRBJ2-2; D ambiguous. V lost 4 bases and J 0 bases, leaving 8 bases between the germline ends. The germline CDR1 and CDR2 sequences are KGHDR and SFDVKD. This CDR3 has 15 residues. The CDR3 spells CATSEGDTNTGELFF. CDR3 sequence (DNA): TGTGCCACCAGTGAGGGCGACACGAACACCGGGGAGCTGTTTTTT.